The TCR beta chain described here comes from a study of OX40 agonist ivuxolimab in advanced cancers. Study context: Partial responses were observed in three patients, of whom one had hepatocellular carcinoma and two had cutaneous melanoma.

The V gene's germline CDR1 is SGHRS and CDR2 YFSETQ. V lost 4 bases to trimming and J lost 0 bases; unmatched junction nucleotides: 4. The CDR3 is 15 amino acids. Of note for this clone: Its antigen is as yet unknown.

Profiled with immunoSEQ multiplex PCR; TCRdb holds only in-frame clones, not every one. Among fewer than 40,000 clones listed, approximately 89% were seen once. Notes on the study in general: Specificity for antigen went undetermined in the expanded peripheral T cells.

The TCR sequence derives from an adult with an advanced solid tumor such as melanoma, head and neck, liver or kidney cancer. The rearrangement joins TRBV5-1 to TRBJ1-1; 9 bases agree with TRBD1. The specimen was CD4+ or CD8+ T cells sorted from blood, collected in a trial of the OX40 agonist ivuxolimab. The CDR3 nucleotides are TGCGCCAGCAGCCCAGGACAGGGGATGAACACTGAAGCTTTCTTT. This gives the protein CASSPGQGMNTEAFF.